This TCR beta chain was recorded in a study of OX40 agonist ivuxolimab in advanced cancers. Clones were read by immunoSEQ multiplex PCR, and TCRdb kept only the in-frame ones, dropping some. The data hold around 63,000 clones, with less than 85% observed a single time. The CDR3 sequence is 15 residues long. Germline CDR1 SGHRS, CDR2 YFSETQ. V lost 4 bases, J lost 5 bases, and 6 bases stayed unmatched. The gene calls are TRBV5-1 and TRBJ2-2; 9 nucleotides agree with TRBD1. Source: CD4+ or CD8+ T cells sorted from blood, taken in a trial of the OX40 agonist ivuxolimab. The receptor's source is an adult with an advanced solid tumor such as melanoma, head and neck, liver or kidney cancer. The CDR3, as DNA: TGCGCCAGCAGCAGCGGGACAGGGTTTACCGGGGAGCTGTTTTTT. Its protein is CASSSGTGFTGELFF.